This is a list of T cell receptor beta chains from one sample in a study of T-cell reconstitution after alpha-beta-depleted transplantation in children. TCRdb ran MiXCR on the PCR reads and lists one entry per CDR3 protein. The top ten hold 5.5% to 8% of the sample, which has around 200,000 distinct CDR3 sequences, roughly a tenth seen once. Sequenced here: PBMCs from the stem cell graft donor, sampled from the stem cell graft. These receptors all stem from a human donor who donated a stem cell graft to a child with acute lymphoblastic leukemia. Both conserved end residues are part of each CDR3. The order of the fields is D gene, J gene, clone size, V gene, CDR3 protein, CDR3 DNA. D genes are given only for firm matches. Clone size appears in some rows only: once, few, many, or a class for an expanded clone.

NA	TRBJ1-4	few	TRBV5-6	CASSLRGGPTNEKLFF	TGTGCCAGCAGCTTGAGGGGAGGCCCAACTAATGAAAAACTGTTTTTT
TRBD1	TRBJ2-7	many	TRBV27	CASTRTGLTYEQYF	TGTGCCAGCACCCGGACAGGCCTGACCTACGAGCAGTACTTC
NA	TRBJ1-5	few	TRBV6-1	CASSAIQGEPQHF	TGTGCCAGCAGTGCAATCCAGGGTGAGCCCCAGCATTTT
TRBD2	TRBJ2-7	few	TRBV5-6	CASSWSGTSGSRSYEQYF	TGTGCCAGCAGCTGGTCCGGGACTAGCGGGTCCCGGTCCTACGAGCAGTACTTC
NA	TRBJ1-1	many	TRBV27	CASRLGVSTEAFF	TGTGCCAGCAGACTAGGAGTGAGCACTGAAGCTTTCTTT
TRBD2	TRBJ2-6	few	TRBV4-3	CASSQVAGGAVTGANVLTF	TGCGCCAGCAGCCAAGTTGCCGGGGGGGCCGTTACTGGGGCCAACGTCCTGACTTTC
NA	TRBJ2-7	many	TRBV10-3	CAIRNRDIRQYF	TGTGCCATCAGAAACCGGGACATTAGGCAGTACTTC
TRBD2	TRBJ2-5	few	TRBV20-1	CSARPLAGQETQYF	TGCAGTGCTAGACCTCTAGCGGGGCAAGAGACCCAGTACTTC
NA	TRBJ1-1	many	TRBV3-1	CASSQVQAGSAFF	TGTGCCAGCAGCCAAGTACAGGCAGGATCAGCTTTCTTT
NA	TRBJ1-2	NA	TRBV7-9	CASSFGANYGYTF	TGTGCCAGCAGCTTTGGAGCTAACTATGGCTACACCTTC